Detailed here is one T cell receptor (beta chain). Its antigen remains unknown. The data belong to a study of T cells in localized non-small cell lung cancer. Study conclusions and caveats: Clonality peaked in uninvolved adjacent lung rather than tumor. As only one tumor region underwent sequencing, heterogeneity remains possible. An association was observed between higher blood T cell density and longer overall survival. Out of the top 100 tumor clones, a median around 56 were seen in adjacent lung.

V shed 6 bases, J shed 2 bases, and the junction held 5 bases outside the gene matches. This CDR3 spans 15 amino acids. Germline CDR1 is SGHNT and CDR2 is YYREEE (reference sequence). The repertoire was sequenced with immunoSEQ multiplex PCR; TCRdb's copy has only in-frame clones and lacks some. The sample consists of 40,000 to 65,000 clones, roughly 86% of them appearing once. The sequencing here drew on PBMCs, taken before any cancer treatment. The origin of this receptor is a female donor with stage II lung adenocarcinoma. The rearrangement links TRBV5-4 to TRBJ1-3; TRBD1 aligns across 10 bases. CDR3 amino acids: CASTIDRGPGNTIYF. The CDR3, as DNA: TGTGCCAGCACCATAGACAGGGGGCCTGGAAACACCATATATTTT.